Each of the 27 T cell receptor beta chains below was sequenced from the same sample in a study of cytomegalovirus exposure and HLA in healthy donors. The PCR was carried out with 60 Vbeta primers and 13 Jbeta primers. Method: immunoSEQ multiplex PCR; TCRdb's copy keeps in-frame clones and lacks some. The repertoire holds approximately 170,000 clones, more than 60% seen once, with under 9% in the top ten. Material for sequencing was PBMCs. The origin of the receptors is a woman in her forties in good health and CMV-seropositive.

The V call is TRBV14, the J call TRBJ1-1, with D maybe TRBD1 (5 bases). The CDR3 has 13 amino acids. In germline, CDR1 is SGHDN, CDR2 FVKESK. V lost 0 bases and J lost 11, with 13 bases in between. The CDR3: CASSQERGRRAFF. CDR3 nucleotides: TGTGCCAGCAGCCAAGAGCGGGGCAGGCGTGCTTTCTTT. Supplemented by reference TRBV14 and TRBJ1-1, the full variable domain reads EAGVTQFPSHSVIEKGQTVTLRCDPISGHDNLYWYRRVMGKEIKFLLHFVKESKQDESGMPNNRFLAERTGGTYSTLKVQPAELEDSGVYFCASSQERGRRAFFGQGTRLTVV.

This clone has only a few counts. V usage is TRBV6-1 and J usage is TRBJ1-1; 9 bases fit TRBD1. Trimming cost V 7 bases and J 7 bases; bases outside gene matches: 7. CDR3 length: 13 residues. Germline V gene sequence: CDR1 MNHNS, CDR2 SASEGT. Here the CDR3 reads CASKNRGRGEAFF. CDR3 sequence (DNA): TGTGCCAGCAAAAACAGGGGGCGAGGTGAAGCTTTCTTT.

This clone was recorded at least ten times. CDR3 amino acids: CASSPGTGGSIYEQYF. The DNA for the CDR3 is TGTGCCAGCAGCCCCGGGACAGGGGGATCGATTTACGAGCAGTACTTC. J is TRBJ2-7 and V is TRBV11-3; TRBD1 agrees at 11 bases. This CDR3 is 16 amino acids long. Germline CDR1 is SGHNT and CDR2 is YENEEA. Losses at the gene ends were 5 bases for V and 4 bases for J; bases not matched to a gene: 10.

This clone was observed once. The chain employs TRBV19 and TRBJ1-2; D not certain. Germline V CDR1 and CDR2: LNHDA, SQIVND (reference sequence). V was clipped by 4 bases and J by 4 bases, with 10 bases between them. This CDR3 is built from 13 residues. CDR3 region: CASSTYSRYGYTF. The CDR3 coding sequence is TGTGCCAGTAGTACATACTCCCGCTATGGCTACACCTTC.

V gene TRBV6-6 combines with J gene TRBJ2-7; 7 bases are a match to TRBD1. From germline, CDR1 is MNHNY and CDR2 SVGAGI (reference sequence). The J segment lost 2 bases and the V segment lost 4 bases, leaving 8 bases of the junction unmatched. The length of the CDR3 is 15 residues. CDR3 bases: TGTGCCAGCAGTTCCCCACAGGGGTTCGCCTACGAGCAGTACTTC. This encodes CASSSPQGFAYEQYF.

The V gene is TRBV13, the J gene TRBJ1-3; 7 bases match TRBD1. Germline V gives CDR1 PRHDT, CDR2 FYEKMQ (reference sequence). The CDR3 runs 15 residues. Losses at the gene ends were 5 bases for V and 4 bases for J; bases not matched to a gene: 8. CDR3 sequence: CASSQPWGQGNTIYF. The CDR3 bases are TGTGCCAGCAGCCAACCCTGGGGACAGGGAAACACCATATATTTT.

The chain carries TRBV5-8 and TRBJ1-2; D gene ambiguous. Germline V CDR1 and CDR2: SGHTS, YDEGEE. The CDR3 is 11 residues long. V was trimmed by 5 bases and J by 6 bases, leaving 8 bases between them. This CDR3 is CASRPRNGYTF. CDR3 DNA sequence: TGTGCCAGCAGACCCAGGAATGGCTACACCTTC.

The chain couples TRBV28 to TRBJ1-2, with D perhaps TRBD1 (6 bases). CDR3 length: 17 amino acids. Per the germline V gene, CDR1 is MDHEN and CDR2 is SYDVKM. Trimming cost V 7 bases and J 2 bases, with 23 bases left between them. The CDR3 protein is CASNPGGPGHINYGYTF. The CDR3 DNA sequence: TGTGCCAGCAACCCGGGGGGACCGGGACACATAAACTATGGCTACACCTTC.

The chain carries TRBV30 and TRBJ2-2; 9 bases fit TRBD1. CDR3 length: 15 residues. Unmatched junction bases numbered 9, after V lost 4 bases and J lost 6 bases. Germline loops: CDR1 GTSNPN, CDR2 SVGIG (reference sequence). CDR3 sequence: CAWNDWDRAPGELFF. CDR3 sequence (DNA): TGTGCCTGGAACGATTGGGACAGGGCTCCCGGGGAGCTGTTTTTT.

V gene TRBV30 combines with J gene TRBJ2-3; weak D call: TRBD1 (6 bases). The V end was cut by 1 base, the J end by 0 bases, with 14 bases between. The CDR3 has 16 amino acids. Looked up from germline, CDR1 is GTSNPN and CDR2 is SVGIG (reference sequence). The CDR3 loop reads CAWSAIRGTSTDTQYF. The DNA of the CDR3 is TGTGCCTGGAGTGCGATCAGGGGAACTAGCACAGATACGCAGTATTTT.

V gene TRBV11-2 combines with J gene TRBJ1-2; D is uncertain. Looked up from germline, CDR1 is SGHAT and CDR2 is FQNNGV. The CDR3 spans 14 residues. V lost 5 bases and J lost 4, with 14 bases in between. CDR3 nucleotide sequence: TGTGCCAGCAGCCTTACGGCCCCGGGCTATGGCTACACCTTC. It encodes CASSLTAPGYGYTF.

The genes are TRBV9 and TRBJ2-5, with a weak D call TRBD1 (6 bases). This CDR3 has 16 residues. Trimming pared 0 bases from V and 1 base from J, leaving 13 bases between. CDR1 is SGDLS and CDR2 is YYNGEE in the germline V gene. The CDR3 region has the DNA TGTGCCAGCAGCGTAGGGGGCACAGGGCCCCAAGAGACCCAGTACTTC. This translates into CASSVGGTGPQETQYF.

This chain links TRBV28 with TRBJ1-3, with TRBD1 matching over 9 bases. The CDR3 length is 17 residues. Germline loops: CDR1 MDHEN, CDR2 SYDVKM. V lost 4 bases and J lost 4; bases outside the gene matches: 11. The DNA for the CDR3 is TGTGCCAGCAGTTCCCCGGTCGGACAGGGGTCAGGAAACACCATATATTTT. Protein sequence: CASSSPVGQGSGNTIYF.

V is TRBV6-1 and J is TRBJ2-2, with 7 bases aligning to TRBD1. CDR3 size: 13 residues. V was clipped by 7 bases and J by 5 bases; unmatched bases: 4. From germline, CDR1 is MNHNS and CDR2 SASEGT. CDR3 amino acids: CASTQGKTGELFF. CDR3 coding DNA: TGTGCCAGCACACAGGGGAAAACCGGGGAGCTGTTTTTT.

The chain has TRBV28 and TRBJ1-5, with 9 bases identical to TRBD1. The CDR3 consists of 15 residues. V shed 4 bases and J 6 bases; nucleotides not matched to a gene: 7. The germline V gene encodes CDR1 MDHEN and CDR2 SYDVKM. This CDR3 is CASSSGTGRGQPQHF. CDR3 DNA: TGTGCCAGCAGTTCAGGGACAGGGAGAGGTCAGCCCCAGCATTTT. Together with reference TRBV28 and TRBJ1-5, the CDR3 gives the full variable domain: DVKVTQSSRYLVKRTGEKVFLECVQDMDHENMFWYRQDPGLGLRLIYFSYDVKMKEKGDIPEGYSVSREKKERFSLILESASTNQTSMYLCASSSGTGRGQPQHFGDGTRLSIL.

This clone was recorded once. In the same sample, other DNA sequences code for this CDR3. J is TRBJ1-2 and V is TRBV5-1; 7 bases align to TRBD1. Germline V lookup: CDR1 SGHRS, CDR2 YFSETQ. This CDR3 is built from 14 residues. Trimming cost V 0 bases and J 4 bases; bases outside gene matches: 3. CDR3 in amino acids: CASSLGQGAYGYTF. In DNA, the CDR3 is TGCGCCAGCAGCTTGGGACAGGGAGCCTATGGCTACACCTTC.

The chain recombines TRBV29-1 with TRBJ2-1; tentative D call: TRBD2 (6 bases). The CDR3 has 14 residues. Between the trimmed V and J ends, which lost 4 bases and 3 bases, there was a span of 13 bases. CDR1 and CDR2 from the germline V gene are SQVTM and ANQGSEA. The CDR3 protein is CSVGRDSSYNEQFF. The CDR3 DNA sequence: TGCAGCGTTGGAAGGGACTCTAGCTACAATGAGCAGTTCTTC.

The chain combines TRBV6-5 with TRBJ2-7; no firm D call. V lost 3 bases and J 4 bases, leaving 7 bases between the germline ends. Germline CDR1 MNHEY, CDR2 SVGAGI. The CDR3 extends over 12 amino acids. CDR3 sequence reads: CASSYTRYEQYF. The CDR3 DNA sequence: TGTGCCAGCAGTTATACCCGGTACGAGCAGTACTTC.

The chain employs TRBV9 and TRBJ1-3; D remains unclear. CDR1 and CDR2 from the germline V gene are SGDLS and YYNGEE. Trimming pared 4 bases from V and 0 bases from J, leaving 8 bases between. This CDR3 has 14 residues. CDR3 region: CASSPGGSGNTIYF. In DNA form, the CDR3 reads TGTGCCAGCAGCCCAGGTGGCTCTGGAAACACCATATATTTT.

The chain links TRBV9 to TRBJ1-2, with a tentative D call TRBD1 (5 bases). With 3 bases removed from V and 4 bases from J, the gap between germline ends came to 7 bases. CDR3 length equals 12 residues. In germline, CDR1 is SGDLS, CDR2 YYNGEE. The CDR3 spells CASSDGGYGYTF. The CDR3 region has the DNA TGTGCCAGCAGCGACGGGGGCTATGGCTACACCTTC.

This chain connects TRBV28 to TRBJ1-2; a weak D match, TRBD1 (6 bases). The V and J ends lost 6 bases and 8 bases respectively, with 13 bases between them. Germline values: CDR1 MDHEN, CDR2 SYDVKM. This CDR3 is 12 amino acids long. CDR3 in amino acids: CASRQGPGGYTF. The CDR3 DNA reads TGTGCCAGCAGGCAGGGGCCGGGCGGCTACACCTTC.

The rearrangement joins TRBV27 to TRBJ1-5, with 7 bases fitting TRBD1. Germline CDR1 reads MNHEY; CDR2 reads SMNVEV (reference sequence). This CDR3 is 14 amino acids long. V was clipped by 5 bases and J by 6 bases; unmatched bases: 7. CDR3 DNA sequence: TGTGCCAGCAGTGACAGGGATCATCGTCAGCCCCAGCATTTT. It encodes CASSDRDHRQPQHF.

The chain employs TRBV7-2 and TRBJ1-2; D gene uncertain. The CDR3 is made up of 11 amino acids. V lost 8 bases and J lost 3, with 7 bases in between. Germline V lookup: CDR1 SGHTA, CDR2 FQGNSA. The DNA of the CDR3 is TGTGCCAGCGGTGACTACTATGGCTACACCTTC. Translation: CASGDYYGYTF.

This clone was recorded only once. V gene TRBV2 combines with J gene TRBJ1-6, with D possibly being TRBD1 (5 bases). The CDR3 has 14 amino acids. CDR1 and CDR2 (germline): SNHLY, FYNNEI. V lost 2 bases and J 10 bases, leaving 12 bases between the germline ends. CDR3 sequence (DNA): TGTGCCAGCAGTGAATCCCAGGGTATCTCACCCCTCCACTTT. Its translation is CASSESQGISPLHF.

This chain links TRBV7-8 with TRBJ1-5, with D unclear. The length of the CDR3 is 15 residues. Germline V gene data show CDR1 as SGHVS and CDR2 as FQNEAQ. V was cut by 4 bases and J by 6 bases, with 16 bases left in between. The CDR3 bases are TGTGCCAGCAGCTCATCGGAGGGTCGGGGTCAGCCCCAGCATTTT. Residues: CASSSSEGRGQPQHF. Drawing the rest from reference TRBV7-8 and TRBJ1-5, the complete variable domain is GAGVSQSPRYKVAKRGQDVALRCDPISGHVSLFWYQQALGQGPEFLTYFQNEAQLDKSGLPSDRFFAERPEGSVSTLKIQRTQQEDSAVYLCASSSSEGRGQPQHFGDGTRLSIL.

This clone turned up a few times. A read error may produce the germline difference seen at one junction end. V usage is TRBV4-2 and J usage is TRBJ2-4; 7 bases line up with TRBD1. Germline values: CDR1 LGHNA, CDR2 YNFKEQ. The CDR3 totals 15 residues. This chain's CDR3 is CASSQTETGKNSQYF. As DNA, the CDR3 is TGTGCCAGCAGCCAGACGGAGACAGGGAAAAACAGTCAGTACTTC.

The chain carries TRBV30 and TRBJ2-3, with 10 nucleotides matching TRBD2. Per the germline V gene, CDR1 is GTSNPN and CDR2 is SVGIG (reference sequence). The CDR3 has 16 residues. V lost 2 bases, J lost 4 bases, and 9 bases stayed unmatched. The DNA of the CDR3 is TGTGCCTGGAGTTTTTATCTAGCGGGGGCGGCAGATACGCAGTATTTT. Translated: CAWSFYLAGAADTQYF.